Listed below are T cell receptor beta chains from one sample, sequenced in a study of cytomegalovirus exposure and HLA in healthy donors. TCRdb's table, derived via immunoSEQ multiplex PCR, lists solely in-frame clones and lacks some. The sample yields roughly 80,000 clones, roughly 80% seen once. The sequencing input was PBMCs. The receptors here all came from a woman aged 45-65 years in good health and CMV-seropositive. Each CDR3 is given with its conserved first and last residue. A D gene is named only where the DNA matches it firmly. Not all rows give a size; the values are once, few, many and, for expanded clones, a class.

j_gene,v_gene,abundance,d_gene,CDR3nt,CDR3aa
TRBJ1-4,TRBV5-8,-,-,TGTGCCAGCAGCTTGCAGGGGCGTTCGGGTGAAAAACTGTTTTTT,CASSLQGRSGEKLFF
TRBJ2-7,TRBV11-2,once,-,TGTGCCAGCAGCTTACCCCGGACAGACTACGAGCAGTACTTC,CASSLPRTDYEQYF
TRBJ2-4,TRBV6-5,-,TRBD1,TGTGCCAGCAGACAGACAGGGGGACGAAACATTCAGTACTTC,CASRQTGGRNIQYF
TRBJ1-6,TRBV2,few,-,TGTGCCAGCAGTGAAGGGCAGGTGGCCAATTCACCCCTCCACTTT,CASSEGQVANSPLHF
TRBJ1-5,TRBV2,few,-,TGTGCCAGCAGCCTAGAAGTTCAGCCCCAGCATTTT,CASSLEVQPQHF
TRBJ2-3,TRBV19,once,TRBD1,TGTGCCAGTATAGGGACAGCGCGAGATACGCAGTATTTT,CASIGTARDTQYF
TRBJ1-5,TRBV10-1,-,TRBD1,TGCGCCAGCAGTGCAGGGGGTAGCAATCAGCCCCAGCATTTT,CASSAGGSNQPQHF
TRBJ2-7,TRBV18,-,-,TGTGCCAGCTCACCACCGAGCACCATCCTTCAGTACTTC,CASSPPSTILQYF
TRBJ2-3,TRBV10-3,-,TRBD2,TGTGCCATCAGCCGGGGACTAGCGGTCACAGATACGCAGTATTTT,CAISRGLAVTDTQYF
TRBJ2-1,TRBV5-1,-,-,TGCGCCAGCAGCTGGACGGTTAGCGGTTACAATGAGCAGTTCTTC,CASSWTVSGYNEQFF
TRBJ2-7,TRBV28,-,-,TGTGCCAGCAGTGCGCCCGGACTACCCTACGAGCAGTACTTC,CASSAPGLPYEQYF
TRBJ2-1,TRBV6-1,few,TRBD1,TGTGCCAGCAGTGAGGAACAGGGGGCGAGGAATGAGCAGTTCTTC,CASSEEQGARNEQFF
TRBJ1-6,TRBV7-3,-,TRBD1,TGTGCCAGCAGCCCGACAGGGGGCACTTCACCCCTCCACTTT,CASSPTGGTSPLHF
TRBJ1-4,TRBV9,-,-,TGTGCCAGCAGCGCTCGGGAGGGGCTAGCTGATGAAAAACTGTTTTTT,CASSAREGLADEKLFF
TRBJ1-1,TRBV5-1,-,-,TGCGCCAGCAGCCTGTTCGGAGGGACTCTGAACACTGAAGCTTTCTTT,CASSLFGGTLNTEAFF
TRBJ1-1,TRBV7-6,-,TRBD1,TGTGCCAGCAGCCAAGGGACAGGGGGCATGAACACTGAAGCTTTCTTT,CASSQGTGGMNTEAFF
TRBJ2-3,TRBV19,-,TRBD2,TGTGCCAGTAGTGTCCGGACTAGCGGGAGAGATACGCAGTATTTT,CASSVRTSGRDTQYF
TRBJ2-7,TRBV25-1,-,TRBD1,TGTGCCAGCGGACGTCCAGGGGGCTTGGGCGAGCAGTACTTC,CASGRPGGLGEQYF
TRBJ2-7,TRBV2,-,-,TGTGCCAGCAGCCCCTCCCGGGACTACGAGCAGTACTTC,CASSPSRDYEQYF
TRBJ2-2,TRBV6-6,-,TRBD2,TGTGCCAGCAGTTATCCTGGACTAGCGGGAGCCGGGGAGCTGTTTTTT,CASSYPGLAGAGELFF
TRBJ1-3,TRBV5-1,-,TRBD1,TGCGCCAGCAGCTTGGGGACAGGTGGAAACACCATATATTTT,CASSLGTGGNTIYF
TRBJ1-5,TRBV5-1,-,-,TGCGCCAGCAGCTTGTCGTCTAGCAATCAGCCCCAGCATTTT,CASSLSSSNQPQHF
TRBJ2-2,TRBV9,-,TRBD1,TGTGCCAGCAGCGCGCCCGGACAGGGGGCCGGGGAGCTGTTTTTT,CASSAPGQGAGELFF
TRBJ2-7,TRBV6-5,-,TRBD1,TGTGCCAGCAGATCCGACAGGGTAAGCTCCTACGAGCAGTACTTC,CASRSDRVSSYEQYF
TRBJ2-3,TRBV15,-,-,TGTGCCACCAGCAGACTCCCTGGACTCTGGGGCACAGATACGCAGTATTTT,CATSRLPGLWGTDTQYF
TRBJ1-3,TRBV27,-,-,TGTGCCAGCAGTTCCCGACAGGGAAACACCATATATTTT,CASSSRQGNTIYF
TRBJ1-2,TRBV28,-,-,TGTGCCAGCAGTCGCCGGGAGTATGGCTACACCTTC,CASSRREYGYTF
TRBJ1-2,TRBV19,-,-,TGTGCCAGTAACCCGACAGTCGGGGGGAACTATGGCTACACCTTC,CASNPTVGGNYGYTF
TRBJ2-1,TRBV2,-,-,TGTGCCAGCAGTGGTAAAGCGACCTACAATGAGCAGTTCTTC,CASSGKATYNEQFF
TRBJ1-2,TRBV7-3,-,-,TGTGCCAGCAGCTTAACCGACAGGTCTCATGGCTACACCTTC,CASSLTDRSHGYTF
TRBJ2-7,TRBV6-5,-,-,TGTGCCAGCAGCCGACAGGTCGACGAGCAGTACTTC,CASSRQVDEQYF
TRBJ2-7,TRBV7-9,few,-,TGTGCCAGCAGCCTAGGCCAGGGGATCATCTACGAGCAGTACTTC,CASSLGQGIIYEQYF
TRBJ2-7,TRBV18,few,TRBD2,TGTGCCAGCTCACCGACTAGCGGGAGGGTAACCGCCTACGAGCAGTACTTC,CASSPTSGRVTAYEQYF
TRBJ2-7,TRBV5-1,-,-,TGCGCCAGCAGCTTGGGTTGGAGGACCTACGAGCAGTACTTC,CASSLGWRTYEQYF
TRBJ2-3,TRBV27,-,TRBD2,TGTGCCAGCAGTTTCAGGGAGGGAGATACGCAGTATTTT,CASSFREGDTQYF
TRBJ2-7,TRBV4-2,-,TRBD2,TGTGCCAGCAGCCAAGGGAAGCGGGAGCATCACGAGCAGTACTTC,CASSQGKREHHEQYF
TRBJ1-2,TRBV6-6,few,TRBD1,TGTGCCAGCAGTTCCAGACAGGGCCTAGCTAACTATGGCTACACCTTC,CASSSRQGLANYGYTF
TRBJ2-5,TRBV28,-,TRBD1,TGTGCCAGCAGTGGTAGACAGGGGGTGAGAGAGACCCAGTACTTC,CASSGRQGVRETQYF
TRBJ2-7,TRBV27,-,TRBD1,TGTGCCAGCAGTTCCGACAGGGCAAGCTACGAGCAGTACTTC,CASSSDRASYEQYF
TRBJ1-1,TRBV30,-,TRBD1,TGTGCCTGGAGTCCCAATCAATTCACAGGGGGGAACACTGAAGCTTTCTTT,CAWSPNQFTGGNTEAFF
TRBJ2-7,TRBV6-6,-,-,TGTGCCAGCAGGGTAGTACAGGGAAGAGGGGACGAGCAGTACTTC,CASRVVQGRGDEQYF
TRBJ2-2,TRBV18,-,TRBD2,TGTGCCAGCTCACCACGAGCGGGGGCCATCGCCGGGGAGCTGTTTTTT,CASSPRAGAIAGELFF
TRBJ1-3,TRBV30,few,-,TGTGCCTGGAGGAGTAGAAACACCATATATTTT,CAWRSRNTIYF
TRBJ2-5,TRBV30,-,-,TGTGCTCAGAGGAGTCCGACCCAGTACTTC,CAQRSPTQYF
TRBJ1-1,TRBV29-1,-,-,TGCAGCGTGTGGGCGAACACTGAAGCTTTCTTT,CSVWANTEAFF
TRBJ2-1,TRBV18,-,TRBD1,TGTGCCAGCCGATCCGGGACAGACAATGAGCAGTTCTTC,CASRSGTDNEQFF
TRBJ1-2,TRBV4-2,-,-,TGTGCCAGCAGCCAAGATCGGTTAATGAATGGCTACACCTTC,CASSQDRLMNGYTF
TRBJ1-1,TRBV5-1,-,TRBD1,TGCGCCAGCAGCCCAACCGGGACAGGAGTTGGAGCTTTCTTT,CASSPTGTGVGAFF
TRBJ2-7,TRBV2,-,-,TGTGCCAGCAGTGAGAAGTCGGCAGGATCCCTCTACGAGCAGTACTTC,CASSEKSAGSLYEQYF
TRBJ2-7,TRBV5-4,-,-,TGTGCCAGCAGCTATACAAATCCCAACGAGCAGTACTTC,CASSYTNPNEQYF
TRBJ2-7,TRBV6-6,once,-,TGTGCCAGCAGTCAGTCTGACTACGAGCAGTACTTC,CASSQSDYEQYF